Below are 31 T cell receptor beta chains sequenced from a single sample in a study of blood T cell repertoires in COVID-19. Some clones are missing from TCRdb's copy, which holds only in-frame ones; the method was immunoSEQ multiplex PCR. This repertoire shows around 95,000 clones, around four fifths found once; its top ten account for about an eighth. Sequenced material: peripheral blood. These receptor sequences come from a man aged 45-65 years with active or convalescent COVID-19.

This CDR3 is CASRTVRGGGNGYTF. Here the CDR3 DNA reads TGTGCCAGCAGAACTGTAAGGGGCGGCGGGAATGGCTACACCTTC. The chain links TRBV6-5 to TRBJ1-2; D is possibly TRBD1 (5 bases). There are 15 residues in the CDR3. V was pared by 6 bases and J by 6 bases, with 20 bases between. Germline V gene lookup returns CDR1 MNHEY and CDR2 SVGAGI.

In its sample, this clone was seen a few times. DNA of the CDR3: TGTGCCAGCAGCTTAGTAGTGGCAGGGCTTTTGAACACTGAAGCTTTCTTT. It yields the protein CASSLVVAGLLNTEAFF. This sequence joins TRBV11-2 and TRBJ1-1, with D maybe TRBD1 (5 bases). V was pared by 1 base and J by 0 bases, with 15 bases between. The germline V gene encodes CDR1 SGHAT and CDR2 FQNNGV. There are 17 residues in the CDR3. The variable domain in full, completed from reference TRBV11-2 and TRBJ1-1, reads EAGVAQSPRYKIIEKRQSVAFWCNPISGHATLYWYQQILGQGPKLLIQFQNNGVVDDSQLPKDRFSAERLKGVDSTLKIQPAKLEDSAVYLCASSLVVAGLLNTEAFFGQGTRLTVV.

J is TRBJ2-5 and V is TRBV7-8; unclear D gene. The CDR3 is 13 amino acids. The V end was cut by 5 bases, the J end by 0 bases, with 7 bases between. The germline gives CDR1 SGHVS, CDR2 FQNEAQ. Written as DNA, the CDR3 is TGTGCCAGCAGCGGCCTCGACCAAGAGACCCAGTACTTC. Amino acids: CASSGLDQETQYF.

V is TRBV6-4 and J is TRBJ2-1; 11 positions agree with TRBD2. V lost 2 bases and J lost 12; bases outside the gene matches: 3. The CDR3 covers 13 residues. Germline CDR1 is MRHNA and CDR2 is SNTAGT. CDR3 sequence (DNA): TGTGCCAGCAGTGACGGGCTAGCGGGAGGGCAGTTCTTC. This translates into CASSDGLAGGQFF.

V usage is TRBV7-8 and J usage is TRBJ1-1; D remains ambiguous. The CDR3 has 14 amino acids. The V end was cut by 2 bases, the J end by 4 bases, with 11 bases between. Per the germline V gene, CDR1 is SGHVS and CDR2 is FQNEAQ. The chain's CDR3 is CASSLRAAATEAFF. CDR3 coding DNA: TGTGCCAGCAGCTTAAGGGCAGCGGCCACTGAAGCTTTCTTT.

This chain connects TRBV6-6 to TRBJ1-5, with TRBD1 identical over 9 bases. Losses at the gene ends were 0 bases for V and 4 bases for J; bases not matched to a gene: 4. CDR3 size: 16 residues. The germline CDR1 and CDR2 sequences are MNHNY and SVGAGI (reference sequence). The CDR3 protein is CASSYSDRGPNQPQHF. The CDR3 coding sequence is TGTGCCAGCAGTTACTCGGACAGGGGTCCAAATCAGCCCCAGCATTTT.

The rearrangement links TRBV30 to TRBJ2-5; D is undetermined. The germline V gene encodes CDR1 GTSNPN and CDR2 SVGIG (reference sequence). Trimming stripped 8 bases from V and 5 bases from J, with 15 bases between. The CDR3 consists of 12 residues. In DNA form, the CDR3 reads TGTGCCCTGACCCGGAAGCGCGAGACCCAGTACTTC. This encodes CALTRKRETQYF.

The chain has TRBV2 and TRBJ2-7; 14 positions match TRBD2. With 7 bases clipped from V and 2 bases from J, the junction kept 13 bases outside the gene matches. This CDR3 contains 18 residues. Germline V gene sequence: CDR1 SNHLY, CDR2 FYNNEI. CDR3 DNA sequence: TGTGCCAGCACGGGGACGGGGACTAGCGGGAGCCGAGCCTACGAGCAGTACTTC. Its protein product is CASTGTGTSGSRAYEQYF. The full variable domain, completed using reference TRBV2 and TRBJ2-7, is EPEVTQTPSHQVTQMGQEVILRCVPISNHLYFYWYRQILGQKVEFLVSFYNNEISEKSEIFDDQFSVERPDGSNFTLKIRSTKLEDSAMYFCASTGTGTSGSRAYEQYFGPGTRLTVT.

V is TRBV19 and J is TRBJ1-1; possibly TRBD1 for D (6 bases). Germline CDR1 reads LNHDA; CDR2 reads SQIVND (reference sequence). Deletions cut 4 bases from V and 5 bases from J, with 14 bases between. The CDR3 contains 14 residues. The CDR3 here is CASSTRGVATEAFF. The CDR3 DNA sequence: TGTGCCAGTAGTACCAGGGGCGTAGCGACTGAAGCTTTCTTT.

This clone came up a few times. This chain links TRBV9 with TRBJ2-3, with D tentatively TRBD2 (6 bases). Germline-derived CDR1 and CDR2 are SGDLS and YYNGEE. V lost 3 bases to trimming and J lost 0 bases, with 11 bases between them. CDR3 size: 15 residues. The CDR3 nucleotides are TGTGCCAGCAGCGGCCGAAGCGGGAGCACAGATACGCAGTATTTT. This translates into CASSGRSGSTDTQYF.

This sequence joins TRBV3-1 (or the pseudogene TRBV3-2) and TRBJ1-2, with 7 bases lining up with TRBD1. There are 13 residues in the CDR3. Germline CDR1 LGHDT, CDR2 YNNKEL (reference sequence). After removal of 1 base from V and 8 bases from J, the junction contained 4 bases not matched to a gene. CDR3 protein: CASSQAGGGGYTF. CDR3 bases: TGTGCCAGCAGCCAAGCAGGGGGAGGAGGCTACACCTTC.

The rearrangement joins TRBV5-1 to TRBJ2-1; TRBD2 aligns across 14 bases. Trimming cost V 3 bases and J 9 bases; bases outside gene matches: 14. Germline-derived CDR1 and CDR2 are SGHRS and YFSETQ. This CDR3 is 18 amino acids long. The DNA for the CDR3 is TGCGCCAGCAGCTGGACGTTTGTCGGGACTAGCGGGAGCGGTGAGCAGTTCTTC. This translates into CASSWTFVGTSGSGEQFF.

This clone has just one count. Here the CDR3 DNA reads TGTGCCAGCAGCCAAAACGAAGGGGGTCCCCTCCACTTT. This sequence encodes CASSQNEGGPLHF. The chain couples TRBV3-1 (or the pseudogene TRBV3-2) to TRBJ1-6; perhaps TRBD1 as D (6 bases). Germline CDR1 reads LGHDT; CDR2 reads YNNKEL (reference sequence). The CDR3 has 13 amino acids. The V gene lost 2 bases and the J gene lost 13 bases, with 12 bases spanning the gap.

V usage is TRBV10-1 and J usage is TRBJ2-3; 7 nucleotides agree with TRBD2. Germline CDR1 reads WNHNN; CDR2 reads SYGVQD (reference sequence). The ends lost 4 bases at V and 3 bases at J; junction bases unmatched: 10. CDR3 length: 16 residues. This CDR3 is CASSGPGPGGTDTQYF. Here the CDR3 DNA reads TGCGCCAGCAGTGGACCGGGACCGGGGGGAACAGATACGCAGTATTTT.

This clone was detected only once. The chain couples TRBV4-1 to TRBJ2-2; TRBD2 matches 9 bases. The trim removed 1 base at V and 12 bases at J, leaving 12 bases unmatched. The V gene's germline CDR1 is MGHRA and CDR2 YSYEKL. This CDR3 is 16 amino acids long. The CDR3 loop is CASSQVAGGVAFKLFF. The DNA of the CDR3 is TGCGCCAGCAGCCAAGTGGCGGGAGGGGTCGCCTTTAAGCTGTTTTTT.

The V gene is TRBV19, the J gene TRBJ2-1; TRBD1 matches at 8 bases. The V and J ends lost 5 bases and 4 bases, in that order; junction bases with no gene match: 4. The CDR3 consists of 14 residues. The V gene's germline CDR1 is LNHDA and CDR2 SQIVND (reference sequence). The CDR3: CASSEGQEYNEQFF. DNA of the CDR3: TGTGCCAGTAGTGAGGGACAGGAATACAATGAGCAGTTCTTC.

This rearrangement joins TRBV24-1 to TRBJ1-5; TRBD1 agrees at 9 bases. Per the germline V gene, CDR1 is KGHDR and CDR2 is SFDVKD. This CDR3 region has 18 residues. The ends lost 4 bases at V and 5 bases at J; junction bases unmatched: 14. CDR3 coding DNA: TGTGCCACCAGTGACTCCAGGGTCGGGACAGGGTCGGATCAGCCCCAGCATTTT. This sequence encodes CATSDSRVGTGSDQPQHF.

The rearrangement joins TRBV3-1 (or the pseudogene TRBV3-2) to TRBJ2-1; 13 bases match TRBD2. The length of the CDR3 is 17 residues. CDR1 and CDR2 from the germline V gene are LGHDT and YNNKEL (reference sequence). The V and J ends lost 0 bases and 7 bases, in that order; junction bases with no gene match: 6. This chain's CDR3 is CASSQDLGLAGKNEQFF. DNA of the CDR3: TGTGCCAGCAGCCAAGATCTGGGACTAGCGGGAAAGAATGAGCAGTTCTTC.

V and J are TRBV27 and TRBJ1-6; a weak D match, TRBD1 (6 bases). V lost 4 bases and J lost 7, with 17 bases in between. Germline CDR1 and CDR2: MNHEY and SMNVEV (reference sequence). The CDR3 sequence is 16 residues long. CDR3 loop: CASSSLEAGANSPLHF. The CDR3 nucleotides are TGTGCCAGCAGTTCCCTTGAGGCAGGGGCGAATTCACCCCTCCACTTT.

The chain couples TRBV7-8 to TRBJ2-2; 9 bases align to TRBD2. The CDR3 loop spans 15 amino acids. Per the germline V gene, CDR1 is SGHVS and CDR2 is FQNEAQ. V shed 7 bases and J 7 bases; nucleotides not matched to a gene: 10. CDR3 sequence reads: CASNLGGLASGELFF. Written as DNA, the CDR3 is TGTGCCAGCAACCTAGGGGGACTAGCAAGCGGGGAGCTGTTTTTT.

The rearrangement links TRBV10-3 to TRBJ2-7, with TRBD1 identical over 7 bases. The CDR3 sequence is 11 residues long. The V gene's germline CDR1 is ENHRY and CDR2 SYGVKD. V shed 6 bases, J shed 11 bases, and the junction held 7 bases outside the gene matches. The chain's CDR3 is CAISPGQEEYF. The CDR3 DNA sequence: TGTGCCATCAGCCCCGGACAGGAGGAGTACTTC.

This clone was picked up a small number of times. The chain employs TRBV5-1 and TRBJ2-3, with D perhaps TRBD2 (5 bases). Trimming cost V 9 bases and J 8 bases, with 25 bases left between them. Germline-derived CDR1 and CDR2 are SGHRS and YFSETQ. This CDR3 has 15 residues. CDR3 protein: CATSLGGRSEGTQYF. Written as DNA, the CDR3 is TGCGCCACCTCATTAGGTGGGCGGTCAGAGGGTACGCAGTATTTT.

This sequence joins TRBV18 and TRBJ2-1, with 9 bases matching TRBD2. The germline V gene encodes CDR1 KGHSH and CDR2 LQKENI. The CDR3 contains 16 residues. J lost 6 bases, V lost 6 bases, and 12 bases had no gene match. The chain's CDR3 is CASSSRELAGSNEQFF. For the CDR3, the DNA is TGTGCCAGCTCTAGCAGGGAACTAGCGGGTAGCAATGAGCAGTTCTTC.

This clone appeared a few times. V is TRBV30 and J is TRBJ2-7, with TRBD1 matching over 8 bases. Trimming removed 6 bases from V and 2 bases from J; junction bases left unmatched: 6. Germline V gives CDR1 GTSNPN, CDR2 SVGIG (reference sequence). The CDR3 contains 13 residues. CDR3 coding DNA: TGTGCCTGTTCGGACAGGGAGCCCTACGAGCAGTACTTC. This translates into CACSDREPYEQYF.

V usage is TRBV7-6 and J usage is TRBJ1-2; 7 bases agree with TRBD1. Germline V gene lookup returns CDR1 SGHVS and CDR2 FNYEAQ. With V trimmed by 0 bases and J by 8 bases, 3 bases remained unmatched. CDR3 size: 13 residues. The CDR3 spells CASSLATGNGYTF. DNA of the CDR3: TGTGCCAGCAGCTTAGCGACAGGGAACGGCTACACCTTC.

The chain recombines TRBV2 with TRBJ1-2; no clear D gene. This CDR3 has 15 residues. The V and J ends lost 2 bases and 5 bases respectively, with 15 bases between them. Germline lookup yields CDR1 SNHLY and CDR2 FYNNEI. In nucleotides, the CDR3 is TGTGCCAGCAGTGAACTCGGGAGTGGAGGGTATGGCTACACCTTC. This gives the protein CASSELGSGGYGYTF.

The chain employs TRBV5-5 and TRBJ2-7; D not resolved. The CDR3 extends over 11 amino acids. The germline gives CDR1 SGHKS, CDR2 YYEKEE (reference sequence). Trimming removed 3 bases from V and 3 bases from J, with 4 bases in between. The CDR3 is CASSSYYEQYF. CDR3 coding DNA: TGTGCCAGCAGCTCCTACTACGAGCAGTACTTC.

As to this clone: Other DNA sequences in this sample translate to the same CDR3. The chain uses TRBV5-1 and TRBJ2-1, with a tentative D call TRBD1 (5 bases). This CDR3 spans 14 amino acids. Trimming took 3 bases from V and 1 from J, leaving 8 bases between them. The germline CDR1 and CDR2 sequences are SGHRS and YFSETQ. The CDR3 DNA reads as TGCGCCAGCAGCTCCGACAGATCCTACAATGAGCAGTTCTTC. Translation gives CASSSDRSYNEQFF.

This rearrangement joins TRBV6-2 or TRBV6-3 to TRBJ1-6; 8 bases fit TRBD1. J gave up 7 bases and V 5 bases, and 4 bases lay outside the gene matches. The CDR3 sequence is 14 residues long. The germline V gene has CDR1 MNHEY and CDR2 SVGEGT. The CDR3 protein is CASSRTGFNSPLHF. CDR3 coding DNA: TGTGCCAGCAGTCGGACAGGGTTCAATTCACCCCTCCACTTT.

This chain links TRBV24-1 with TRBJ1-1, with D maybe TRBD1 (5 bases). Per the germline V gene, CDR1 is KGHDR and CDR2 is SFDVKD. The CDR3 is made up of 13 amino acids. Trimming removed 7 bases at V and 5 bases at J, with 13 bases between. Written as DNA, the CDR3 is TGTGCCACCAGGGGGCAGAGTAGGACTGAAGCTTTCTTT. Translated: CATRGQSRTEAFF.

The J gene is TRBJ2-5, the V gene TRBV19, with D possibly TRBD1 on 6 matching bases. The ends were cut back, 5 bases at V and 1 base at J, with 11 bases in the middle. The CDR3 loop spans 14 amino acids. Germline loops: CDR1 LNHDA, CDR2 SQIVND (reference sequence). CDR3 protein: CASSLTDSQETQYF. In DNA, the CDR3 is TGTGCCAGTAGTCTTACGGACAGCCAAGAGACCCAGTACTTC.